This TCR beta chain originates from a study of T cell responses to AZD1222 COVID-19 vaccine (dated by TCRdb to 2020 to 2023). About the full investigation: AZD1222 recipients with second doses at about 4 weeks or about 12 weeks were pooled, because spike-specific TCR depth and breadth did not differ between schedules. A total of about 240 trial participants underwent TCR sequencing, of whom nearly 210 received two doses of AZD1222 and about 25 received two doses of the MenACWY control vaccine. Enrollment into the trials was organized by age into subgroups of 18-55, 56-69 and 70-plus years, and those subgroups contained roughly 150, 30 and 60 TCR-sequenced participants, respectively. The investigation overall reported the following: In the small 56-69-year group, the increase in depth fell short of significance, most likely because of low power. The vaccine-associated CD4 TCRs covered the entire spike protein, and the dominant responses fell in regions 160-218 and 743-854. Because no day 14 peak-response samples were available, repertoires were characterized only after the peak T cell response. Participants were mostly white British, with more females than males. The authors suggested clonal diversity may have been underestimated. After two AZD1222 doses, spike-specific TCR breadth and depth were significantly higher than at day 0 and than in MenACWY recipients. Reportedly, almost half of the unique spike-specific TCRs recognized epitopes lying outside the regions that are mutated in the B.1.351 and B.1.1.7 variants. Conclusions about previously exposed vaccinees are limited because only five to seven AZD1222 recipients were SARS-CoV-2 seropositive at baseline.

On this clone itself: No antigen is known for it. Base qualities are not recorded, but no much larger clone differs from it by a single base.

The meaning of the sample's time point label: baseline before first vaccination. Vaccinee samples came from UK trials COV001 and COV002, including a single-blind randomized controlled phase 2/3 trial of AZD1222 (ChAdOx1 nCoV-19) in healthy adults. For TCRbeta chain sequencing, PBMC samples from trial participants were taken at day 0 and at day 28 after the second dose. From the germline V gene (reference sequence), CDR1 is GTSNPN and CDR2 is SVGIG. Clipping removes 4 bases from V and 1 base from J, with 12 as the unmatched junction base count. The CDR3 measures 17 amino acids from cysteine to phenylalanine. The entry retains the CDR3 DNA only, 51 bases that are in frame from base 1. The CDR3 regions of human TCRbeta chains were subjected to immunosequencing. Per the original workflow: Repertoire TCRs were matched against a reference library of SARS-CoV-2-specific TCRs generated with the MIRA antigen-specificity platform. Breadth meant the fraction of unique TCRs that were SARS-CoV-2-associated, whereas depth meant the fraction of total T cells that were SARS-CoV-2-associated. Using the MIRA data, each spike-specific TCR was mapped to the spike region that the TCR reacts to and placed in a CD4 or CD8 class. Log10-transformed breadth and depth values were compared by one-way ANOVA with Sidak's multiple comparisons tests. TCRdb retrieved this table from immuneACCESS and kept in-frame rearrangements only. Not all clones are present; in checked studies, unresolved V genes account for under half, and no reason is known for the remainder. V, J and clone size were drawn from that table, and D and trimming were deduced from the DNA. This sample comprises some 150,000 clones, about 86% of them detected only once. Clones ranked in the top ten supply roughly 3.8% of the sample.

This receptor was obtained from an adult in good health. Recombination joined TRBV30 with TRBJ2-1; 8 nucleotides in the junction match TRBD2. The sequencing used peripheral blood, collected on day 0 of AZD1222 vaccination. The CDR3 in this case is CAWMGLAGVGSYNEQFF. The bases are TGTGCCTGGATGGGGCTAGCGGGTGTTGGTTCCTACAATGAGCAGTTCTTC.